Listed here is a single TCR beta chain. The sample is drawn from a study of shared T cell receptors in the human thymus. Trimming pared 4 bases from V and 7 bases from J, leaving 14 bases between. Germline loops: CDR1 MGHRA, CDR2 YSYEKL. CDR3 size: 14 residues. Clones were read by immunoSEQ multiplex PCR, and TCRdb kept only the in-frame ones, dropping some. Counted here are hundreds of thousands of clones, 85% to 90% occurring once; the ten biggest clones make up about 0.01%. This sample also appeared in a second study, on human thymus T cells. That source reports: The sample donors, healthy Finnish infants, were having corrective surgery for congenital heart defects.

Sample: thymocytes. The chain is built from TRBV4-1 and TRBJ2-1; D is undetermined. This receptor was taken from a boy under two years old with a congenital heart defect. CDR3 in DNA: TGCGCCAGCAGCCCAGACCTGGTAGTGAATGAGCAGTTCTTC. This translates into CASSPDLVVNEQFF.